This entry describes one T cell receptor (beta chain). Its antigen is still unknown. At deep level, the assay was performed. Produced via immunoSEQ multiplex PCR; TCRdb's table is partial and in-frame only. Of about 2 million clones listed, roughly 94% were seen once; the top ten hold around 1%. These data originate in a study of shared clonotypes between healthy human individuals. This CDR3 comprises 11 residues. V lost 3 bases and J lost 5, with 4 bases in between. CDR1 is WSHSY and CDR2 is SAAADI in the germline V gene. In the naive CD8 group, cells lacked CD45RO and were positively selected for CCR7, so terminally differentiated effector memory CD45RA+ cells were left out. Study results and limitations: The diversity represented, both genetic and in exposure history, was limited by few donors. Approximately 4.6% of naive CD4 clonotypes were common to several donors. Large sequencing depth failed to make sorted-subset sequencing complete, rarefaction showed.

The chain recombines TRBV10-2 with TRBJ2-5; D is unclear. The TCR was taken from a man aged 18 to 29 in good health. Material for sequencing was naive CD8+ T cells sorted from blood. In DNA, the CDR3 is TGCGCCAGCAGTGAAACGGAGACCCAGTACTTC. This encodes CASSETETQYF.